The T cell receptor beta chain under discussion was sequenced for a study of cytotoxic CD8 clonotypes in ibrutinib-treated CLL. The wider study: For this cohort, patients were around eleven relapsed/refractory and some 15 treatment-naive, while under 18 were IGHV unmutated. General study findings and limits: Timing of sampling differed between sustained-remission and progressing patients. Treatment saw public clonotypes, which were uncommon, either contract or stay stable.

Germline values: CDR1 SNHLY, CDR2 FYNNEI. With V trimmed by 6 bases and J by 5 bases, 7 bases remained unmatched. This CDR3 is 14 amino acids long. Libraries were prepared by immunoSEQ multiplex PCR; TCRdb keeps only in-frame clonotypes and omits some of them. Of about 85,000 clones listed, about four fifths were seen once; the top ten hold approximately 5%. In regard to this clone: Its specificity is not known.

The rearrangement joins TRBV2 to TRBJ2-5, with 9 positions matching TRBD1. This receptor was taken from a human donor with chronic lymphocytic leukemia. Sequenced here: PBMCs, sampled after 12 months of ibrutinib treatment. CDR3 protein: CASSVQGAGETQYF. Written as DNA, the CDR3 is TGTGCCAGCAGCGTACAGGGGGCGGGGGAGACCCAGTACTTC.